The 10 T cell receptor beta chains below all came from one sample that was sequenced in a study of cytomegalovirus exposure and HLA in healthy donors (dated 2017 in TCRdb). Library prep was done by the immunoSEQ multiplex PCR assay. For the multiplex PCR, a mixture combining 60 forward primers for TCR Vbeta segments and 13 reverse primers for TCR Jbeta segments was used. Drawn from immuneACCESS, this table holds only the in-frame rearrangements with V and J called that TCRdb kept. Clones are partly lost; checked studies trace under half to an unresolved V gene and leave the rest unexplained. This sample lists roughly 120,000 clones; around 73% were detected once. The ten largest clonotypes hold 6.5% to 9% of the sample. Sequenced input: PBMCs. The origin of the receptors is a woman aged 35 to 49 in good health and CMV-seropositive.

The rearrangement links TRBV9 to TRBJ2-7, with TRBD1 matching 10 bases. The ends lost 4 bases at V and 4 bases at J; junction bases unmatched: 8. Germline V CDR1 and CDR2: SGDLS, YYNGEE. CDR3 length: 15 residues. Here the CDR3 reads CASSPGGQGIYEQYF. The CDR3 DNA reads TGTGCCAGCAGCCCGGGGGGACAGGGGATATACGAGCAGTACTTC.

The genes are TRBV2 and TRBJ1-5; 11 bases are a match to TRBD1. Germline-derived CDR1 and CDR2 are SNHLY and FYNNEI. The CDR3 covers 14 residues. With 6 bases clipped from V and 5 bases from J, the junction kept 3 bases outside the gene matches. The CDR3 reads CASRGQGVDQPQHF. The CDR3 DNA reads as TGTGCCAGCAGGGGACAGGGGGTCGATCAGCCCCAGCATTTT.

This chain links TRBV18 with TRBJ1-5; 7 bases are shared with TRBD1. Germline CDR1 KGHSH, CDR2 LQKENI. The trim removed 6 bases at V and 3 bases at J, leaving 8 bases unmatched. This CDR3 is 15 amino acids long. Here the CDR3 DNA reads TGTGCCAGCTCCCTCAGGACAGGACTCAATCAGCCCCAGCATTTT. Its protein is CASSLRTGLNQPQHF.

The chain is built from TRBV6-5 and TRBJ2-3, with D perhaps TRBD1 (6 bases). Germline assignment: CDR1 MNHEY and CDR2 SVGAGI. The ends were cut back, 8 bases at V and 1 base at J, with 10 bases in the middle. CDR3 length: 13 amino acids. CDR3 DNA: TGTGCCAGCGGGGGCCCCGGCACAGATACGCAGTATTTT. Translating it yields CASGGPGTDTQYF.

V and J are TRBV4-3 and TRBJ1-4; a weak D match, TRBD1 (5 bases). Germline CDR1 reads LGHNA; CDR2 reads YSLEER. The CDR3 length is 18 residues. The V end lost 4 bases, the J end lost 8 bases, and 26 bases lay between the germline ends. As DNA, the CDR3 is TGCGCCAGCAGCCCAAGGGTTCCAATCAGGAGGGACCGCGAAAAACTGTTTTTT. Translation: CASSPRVPIRRDREKLFF.

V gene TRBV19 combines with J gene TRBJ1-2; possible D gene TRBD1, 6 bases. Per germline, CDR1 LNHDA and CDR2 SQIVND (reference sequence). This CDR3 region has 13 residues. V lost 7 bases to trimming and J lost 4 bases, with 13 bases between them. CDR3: CASIPLGGYGYTF. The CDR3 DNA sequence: TGTGCCAGTATTCCCTTAGGGGGCTATGGCTACACCTTC.

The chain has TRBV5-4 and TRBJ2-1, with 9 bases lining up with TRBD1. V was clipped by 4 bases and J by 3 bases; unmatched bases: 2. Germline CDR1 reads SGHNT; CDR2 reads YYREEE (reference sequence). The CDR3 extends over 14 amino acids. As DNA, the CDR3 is TGTGCCAGCAGCAGGGACAGGGTCTACAATGAGCAGTTCTTC. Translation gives CASSRDRVYNEQFF.

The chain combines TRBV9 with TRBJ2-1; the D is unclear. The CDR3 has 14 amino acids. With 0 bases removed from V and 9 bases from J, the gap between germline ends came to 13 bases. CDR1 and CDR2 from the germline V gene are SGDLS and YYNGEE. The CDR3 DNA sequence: TGTGCCAGCAGCGTAGGCCTTCCCGCGGTTGAGCAGTTCTTC. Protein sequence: CASSVGLPAVEQFF.

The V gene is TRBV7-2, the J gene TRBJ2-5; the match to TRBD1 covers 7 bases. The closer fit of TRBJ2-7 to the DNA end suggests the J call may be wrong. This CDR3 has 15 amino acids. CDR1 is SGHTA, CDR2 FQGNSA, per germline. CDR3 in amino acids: CASSPSRQGRHEQYF. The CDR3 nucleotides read TGTGCCAGCAGCCCTAGCAGACAGGGAAGGCACGAGCAGTACTTC.

The CDR3: CASSVEASTYNEQFF. The CDR3 region has the DNA TGTGCCAGCAGCGTAGAAGCTAGCACCTACAATGAGCAGTTCTTC. The chain links TRBV9 to TRBJ2-1; D may be TRBD2 (5 bases). Germline CDR1 SGDLS, CDR2 YYNGEE. The CDR3 runs to 15 residues. V gave up 0 bases and J gave up 2 bases, with 9 bases separating them. Combining the CDR3 with reference TRBV9 and TRBJ2-1 gives the whole variable domain DSGVTQTPKHLITATGQRVTLRCSPRSGDLSVYWYQQSLDQGLQFLIQYYNGEERAKGNILERFSAQQFPDLHSELNLSSLELGDSALYFCASSVEASTYNEQFFGPGTRLTVL.